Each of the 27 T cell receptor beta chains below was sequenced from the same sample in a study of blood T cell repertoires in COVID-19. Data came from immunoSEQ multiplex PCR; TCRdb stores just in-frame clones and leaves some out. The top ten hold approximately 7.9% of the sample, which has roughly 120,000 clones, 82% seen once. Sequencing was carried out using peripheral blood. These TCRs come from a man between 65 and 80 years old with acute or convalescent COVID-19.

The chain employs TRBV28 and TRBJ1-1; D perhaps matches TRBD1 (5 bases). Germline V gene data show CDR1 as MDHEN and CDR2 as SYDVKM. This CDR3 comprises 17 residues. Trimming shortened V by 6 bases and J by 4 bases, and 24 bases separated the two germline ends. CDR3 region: CASSLAGLVAGGTEAFF. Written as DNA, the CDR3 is TGTGCCAGCAGCCTAGCGGGACTAGTCGCGGGTGGCACTGAAGCTTTCTTT.

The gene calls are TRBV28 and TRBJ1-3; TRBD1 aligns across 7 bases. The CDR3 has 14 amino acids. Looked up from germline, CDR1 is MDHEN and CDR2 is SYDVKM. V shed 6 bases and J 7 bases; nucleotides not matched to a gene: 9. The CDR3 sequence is CASSPGQHGNTIYF. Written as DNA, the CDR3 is TGTGCCAGCAGCCCGGGACAGCATGGGAACACCATATATTTT.

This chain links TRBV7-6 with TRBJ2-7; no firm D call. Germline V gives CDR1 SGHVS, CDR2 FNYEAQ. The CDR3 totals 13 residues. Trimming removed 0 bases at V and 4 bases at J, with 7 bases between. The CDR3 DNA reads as TGTGCCAGCAGCTTAGCGAGCCGTTACGAGCAGTACTTC. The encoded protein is CASSLASRYEQYF.

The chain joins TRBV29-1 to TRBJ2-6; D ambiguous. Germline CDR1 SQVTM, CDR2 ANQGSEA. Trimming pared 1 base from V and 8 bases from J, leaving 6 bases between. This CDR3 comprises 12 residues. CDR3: CSVEGGPNVLTF. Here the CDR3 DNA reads TGCAGCGTTGAAGGAGGCCCCAACGTCCTGACTTTC. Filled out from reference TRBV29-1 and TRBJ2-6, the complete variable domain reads SAVISQKPSRDICQRGTSLTIQCQVDSQVTMMFWYRQQPGQSLTLIATANQGSEATYESGFVIDKFPISRPNLTFSTLTVSNMSPEDSSIYLCSVEGGPNVLTFGAGSRLTVL.

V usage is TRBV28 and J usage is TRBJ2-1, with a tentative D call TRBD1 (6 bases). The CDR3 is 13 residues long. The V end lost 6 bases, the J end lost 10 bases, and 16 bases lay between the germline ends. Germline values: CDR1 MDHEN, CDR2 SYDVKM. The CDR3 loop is CASRDSGFGEQFF. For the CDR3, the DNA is TGTGCCAGCAGGGACAGTGGGTTTGGGGAGCAGTTCTTC.

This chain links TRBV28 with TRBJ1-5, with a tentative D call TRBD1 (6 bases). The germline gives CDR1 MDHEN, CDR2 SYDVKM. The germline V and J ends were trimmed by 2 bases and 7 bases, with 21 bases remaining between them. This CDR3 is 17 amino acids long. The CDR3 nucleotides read TGTGCCAGCAGTTTAACCCCAAGATCCAGGGGTTGGCAGCCCCAGCATTTT. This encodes CASSLTPRSRGWQPQHF.

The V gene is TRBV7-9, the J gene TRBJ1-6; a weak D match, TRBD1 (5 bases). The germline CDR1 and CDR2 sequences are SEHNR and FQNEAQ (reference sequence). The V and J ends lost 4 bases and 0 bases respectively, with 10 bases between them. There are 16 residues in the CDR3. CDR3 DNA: TGTGCCAGCAGCTCCACGGGGGTCTCCTATAATTCACCCCTCCACTTT. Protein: CASSSTGVSYNSPLHF. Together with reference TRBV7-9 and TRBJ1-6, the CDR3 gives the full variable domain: DTGVSQNPRHKITKRGQNVTFRCDPISEHNRLYWYRQTLGQGPEFLTYFQNEAQLEKSRLLSDRFSAERPKGSFSTLEIQRTEQGDSAMYLCASSSTGVSYNSPLHFGNGTRLTVT.

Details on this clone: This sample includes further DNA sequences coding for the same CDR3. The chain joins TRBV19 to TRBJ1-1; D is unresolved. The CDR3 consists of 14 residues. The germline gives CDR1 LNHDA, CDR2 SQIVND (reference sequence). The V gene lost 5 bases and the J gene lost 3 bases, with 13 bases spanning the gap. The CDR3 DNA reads TGTGCCAGTAGTCCGGCAGGCGGGCACACTGAAGCTTTCTTT. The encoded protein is CASSPAGGHTEAFF.

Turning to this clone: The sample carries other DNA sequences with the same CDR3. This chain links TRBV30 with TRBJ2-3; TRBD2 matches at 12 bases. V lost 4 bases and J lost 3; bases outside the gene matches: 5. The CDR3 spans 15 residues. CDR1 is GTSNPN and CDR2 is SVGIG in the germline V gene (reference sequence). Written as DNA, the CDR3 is TGTGCCTGGAACCTAGCGGGAGGGCCGACAGATACGCAGTATTTT. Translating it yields CAWNLAGGPTDTQYF. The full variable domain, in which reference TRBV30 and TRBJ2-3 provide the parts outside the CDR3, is SQTIHQWPATLVQPVGSPLSLECTVEGTSNPNLYWYRQAAGRGLQLLFYSVGIGQISSEVPQNLSASRPQDRQFILSSKKLLLSDSGFYLCAWNLAGGPTDTQYFGPGTRLTVL.

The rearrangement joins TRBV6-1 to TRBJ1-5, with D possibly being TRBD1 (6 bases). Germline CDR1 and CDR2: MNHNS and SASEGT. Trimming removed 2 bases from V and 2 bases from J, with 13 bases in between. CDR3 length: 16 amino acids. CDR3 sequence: CASSERRRTGNQPQHF. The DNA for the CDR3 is TGTGCCAGCAGTGAACGTCGCCGGACAGGCAATCAGCCCCAGCATTTT.

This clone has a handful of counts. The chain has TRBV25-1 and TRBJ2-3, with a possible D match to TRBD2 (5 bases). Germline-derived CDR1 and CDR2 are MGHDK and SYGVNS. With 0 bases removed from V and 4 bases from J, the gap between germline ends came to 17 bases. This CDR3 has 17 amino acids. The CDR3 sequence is CASSEYGRPGVADTQYF. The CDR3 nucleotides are TGTGCCAGCAGTGAATACGGCAGGCCCGGGGTCGCAGATACGCAGTATTTT.

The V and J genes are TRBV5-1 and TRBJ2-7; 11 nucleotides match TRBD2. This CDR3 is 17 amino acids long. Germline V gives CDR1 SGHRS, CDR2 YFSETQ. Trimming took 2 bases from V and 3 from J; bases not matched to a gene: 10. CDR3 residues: CASSFGPLAGGLYEQYF. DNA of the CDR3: TGCGCCAGCAGCTTCGGTCCCCTAGCGGGAGGACTCTACGAGCAGTACTTC.

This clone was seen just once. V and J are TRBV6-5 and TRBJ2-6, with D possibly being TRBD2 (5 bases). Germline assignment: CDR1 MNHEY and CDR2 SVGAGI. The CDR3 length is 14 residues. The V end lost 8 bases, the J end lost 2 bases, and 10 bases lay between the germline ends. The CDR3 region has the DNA TGTGCCAGCTCTGACGGGGCTGGGGCCAACGTCCTGACTTTC. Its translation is CASSDGAGANVLTF.

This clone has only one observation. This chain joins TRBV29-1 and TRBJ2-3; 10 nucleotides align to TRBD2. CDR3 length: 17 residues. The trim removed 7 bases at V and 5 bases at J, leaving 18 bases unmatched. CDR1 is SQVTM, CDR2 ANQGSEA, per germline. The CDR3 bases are TGCAGCGCCTTTGCTCAGTGGCTAGCGGGAGTTGGAGATACGCAGTATTTT. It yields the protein CSAFAQWLAGVGDTQYF.

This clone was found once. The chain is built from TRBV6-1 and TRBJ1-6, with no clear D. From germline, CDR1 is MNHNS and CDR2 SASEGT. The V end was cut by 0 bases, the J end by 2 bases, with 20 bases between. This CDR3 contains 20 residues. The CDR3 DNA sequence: TGTGCCAGCAGTGAAGCAGGACCGGGGAAGATTAGCGCCTATAATTCACCCCTCCACTTT. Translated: CASSEAGPGKISAYNSPLHF.

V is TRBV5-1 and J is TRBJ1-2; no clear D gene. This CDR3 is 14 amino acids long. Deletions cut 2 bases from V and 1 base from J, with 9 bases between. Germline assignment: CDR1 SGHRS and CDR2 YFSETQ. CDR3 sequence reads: CASSLRLDNYGYTF. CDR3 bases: TGCGCCAGCAGCTTAAGACTGGATAACTATGGCTACACCTTC.

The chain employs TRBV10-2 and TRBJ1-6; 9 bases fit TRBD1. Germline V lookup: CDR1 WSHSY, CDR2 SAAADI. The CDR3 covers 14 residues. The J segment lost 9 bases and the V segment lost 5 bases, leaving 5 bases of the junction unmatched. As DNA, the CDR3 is TGCGCCAGCAGTCCACAGGGGGCTATTTCACCCCTCCACTTT. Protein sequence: CASSPQGAISPLHF.

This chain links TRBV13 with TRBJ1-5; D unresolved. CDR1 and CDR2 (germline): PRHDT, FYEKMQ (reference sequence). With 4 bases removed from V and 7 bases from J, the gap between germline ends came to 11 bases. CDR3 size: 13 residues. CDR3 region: CASSSGGEQPQHF. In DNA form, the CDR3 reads TGTGCCAGCAGCTCGGGAGGAGAGCAGCCCCAGCATTTT.

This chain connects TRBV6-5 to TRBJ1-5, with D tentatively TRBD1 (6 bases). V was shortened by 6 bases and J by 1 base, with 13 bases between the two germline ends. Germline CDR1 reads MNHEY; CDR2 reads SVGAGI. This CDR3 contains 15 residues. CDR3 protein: CASRATGLSNQPQHF. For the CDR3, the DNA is TGTGCCAGCAGAGCGACAGGCTTAAGCAATCAGCCCCAGCATTTT.

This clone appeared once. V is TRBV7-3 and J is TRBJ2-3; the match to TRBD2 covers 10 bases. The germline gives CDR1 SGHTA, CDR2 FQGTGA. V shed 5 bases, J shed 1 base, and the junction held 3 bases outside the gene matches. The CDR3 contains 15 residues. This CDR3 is CASSLGLAGTDTQYF. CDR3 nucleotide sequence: TGTGCCAGCAGCCTCGGACTAGCGGGCACAGATACGCAGTATTTT. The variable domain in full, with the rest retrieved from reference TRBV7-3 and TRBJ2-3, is GAGVSQTPSNKVTEKGKYVELRCDPISGHTALYWYRQSLGQGPEFLIYFQGTGAADDSGLPNDRFFAVRPEGSVSTLKIQRTERGDSAVYLCASSLGLAGTDTQYFGPGTRLTVL.

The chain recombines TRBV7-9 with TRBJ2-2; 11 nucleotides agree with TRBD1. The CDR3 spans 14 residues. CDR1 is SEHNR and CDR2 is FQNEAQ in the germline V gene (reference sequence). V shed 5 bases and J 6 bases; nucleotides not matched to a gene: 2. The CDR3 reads CASSGTGGAGELFF. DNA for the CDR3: TGTGCCAGCAGCGGGACAGGGGGAGCCGGGGAGCTGTTTTTT.

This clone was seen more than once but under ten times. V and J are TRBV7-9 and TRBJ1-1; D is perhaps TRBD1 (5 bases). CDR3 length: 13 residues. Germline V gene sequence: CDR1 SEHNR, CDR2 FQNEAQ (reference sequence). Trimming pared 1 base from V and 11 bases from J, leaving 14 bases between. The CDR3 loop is CASSLGAGGSAFF. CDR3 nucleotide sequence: TGTGCCAGCAGCTTAGGGGCCGGGGGATCGGCTTTCTTT.

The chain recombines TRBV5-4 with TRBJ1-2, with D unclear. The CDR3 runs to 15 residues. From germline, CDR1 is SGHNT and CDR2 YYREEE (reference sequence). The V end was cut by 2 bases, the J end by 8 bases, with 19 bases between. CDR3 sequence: CASSFPEGAVSGYTF. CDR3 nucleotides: TGTGCCAGCAGCTTCCCGGAGGGAGCAGTCTCGGGCTACACCTTC. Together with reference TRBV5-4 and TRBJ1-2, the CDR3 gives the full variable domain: ETGVTQSPTHLIKTRGQQVTLRCSSQSGHNTVSWYQQALGQGPQFIFQYYREEENGRGNFPPRFSGLQFPNYSSELNVNALELDDSALYLCASSFPEGAVSGYTFGSGTRLTVV.

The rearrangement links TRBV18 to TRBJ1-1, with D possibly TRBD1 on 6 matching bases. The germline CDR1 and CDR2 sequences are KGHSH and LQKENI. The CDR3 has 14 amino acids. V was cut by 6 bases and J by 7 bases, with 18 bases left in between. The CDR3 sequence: CASSGDIGDLEAFF. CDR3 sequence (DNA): TGTGCCAGCTCTGGGGACATCGGGGACCTTGAAGCTTTCTTT.

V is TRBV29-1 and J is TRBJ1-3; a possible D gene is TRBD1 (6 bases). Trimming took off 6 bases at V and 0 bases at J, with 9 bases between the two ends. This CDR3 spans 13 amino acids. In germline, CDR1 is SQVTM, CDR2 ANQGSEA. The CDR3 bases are TGCAGCGTCAGGGGCGACTCTGGAAACACCATATATTTT. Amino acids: CSVRGDSGNTIYF.

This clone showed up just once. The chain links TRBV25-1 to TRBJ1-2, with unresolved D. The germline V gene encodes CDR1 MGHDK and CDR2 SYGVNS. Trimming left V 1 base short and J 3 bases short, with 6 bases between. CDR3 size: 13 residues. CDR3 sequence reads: CASSESVDYGYTF. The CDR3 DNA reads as TGTGCCAGCAGTGAATCGGTGGACTATGGCTACACCTTC.

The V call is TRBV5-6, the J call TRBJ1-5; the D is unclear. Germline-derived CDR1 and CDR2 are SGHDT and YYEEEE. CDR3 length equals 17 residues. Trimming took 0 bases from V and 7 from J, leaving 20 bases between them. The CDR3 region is CASSLAYEGLGRQPQHF. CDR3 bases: TGTGCCAGCAGCTTGGCCTATGAGGGTTTGGGCAGGCAGCCCCAGCATTTT.